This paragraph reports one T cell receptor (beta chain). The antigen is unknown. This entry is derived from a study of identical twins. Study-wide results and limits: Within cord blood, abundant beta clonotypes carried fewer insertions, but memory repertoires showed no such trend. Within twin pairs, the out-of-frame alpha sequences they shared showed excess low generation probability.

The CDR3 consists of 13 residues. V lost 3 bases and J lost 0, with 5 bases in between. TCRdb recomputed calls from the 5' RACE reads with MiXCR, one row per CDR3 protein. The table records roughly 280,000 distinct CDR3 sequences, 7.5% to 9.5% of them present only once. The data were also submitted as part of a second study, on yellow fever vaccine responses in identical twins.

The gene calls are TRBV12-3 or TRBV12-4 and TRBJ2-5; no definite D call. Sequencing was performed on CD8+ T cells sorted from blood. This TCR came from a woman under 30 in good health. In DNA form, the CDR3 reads TGTGCCAGCAGTTTCGCTAACCAAGAGACCCAGTACTTC. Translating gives CASSFANQETQYF.